This TCR beta chain was identified in a study of tumor and adjacent non-tumor tissue in lung cancer. The overall study: Stage I to III disease affected approximately 11 men and 5 women aged about 31 to 80. On average, productive TCRbeta reads reached some 4.2 million per sample. Overall study findings and caveats: Compared with tumor, normal lung showed significantly lower TCR diversity. Top 100 clones took a larger repertoire share in normal lung.

This sample's RNA came from whole unsorted tissue. Comment on this clonotype: No antigen is known for it. Mismatch with germline at one junction end may stem from a read error.

The library came from three nested PCR rounds adapted from ARM-PCR protocols. From the multiplex PCR reads, TCRdb called clonotypes with MiXCR, one entry per CDR3 protein. The sample lists tens of thousands of distinct CDR3 sequences; roughly 56% were seen once. The CDR3 is 14 residues long. The sequence came from a man aged 50 or older with non-small cell lung cancer. The chain couples TRBV12-3 or TRBV12-4 to TRBJ1-6; 9 nucleotides agree with TRBD1. Sequencing used lung tumor tissue. The CDR3, as DNA: TGTGCCAGCAGTTCGGGACAGGGCCGTTCACCTCTCCACTTT. Residues: CASSSGQGRSPLHF.